This passage covers 32 T cell receptor beta chains from one sample sequenced in a study of blood T cell repertoires in COVID-19. Sequencing was performed with immunoSEQ multiplex PCR; in TCRdb, only in-frame clones are kept and a portion is missing. The sample has 87,000 or so clones, 86% seen once. Sequencing was performed on peripheral blood. Receptors originate from a woman of 80 years or more in a cohort sampled during active or convalescent COVID-19.

The V call is TRBV19, the J call TRBJ2-7; TRBD2 agrees at 13 bases. The V and J ends lost 2 bases and 2 bases, in that order; junction bases with no gene match: 3. Germline V gene data show CDR1 as LNHDA and CDR2 as SQIVND (reference sequence). The length of the CDR3 is 16 residues. In nucleotides, the CDR3 is TGTGCCAGTAGTATATGGACTAGCGGGAGCCCCTACGAGCAGTACTTC. This gives the protein CASSIWTSGSPYEQYF.

The chain combines TRBV4-1 with TRBJ2-2, with D possibly being TRBD2 (6 bases). V lost 0 bases and J lost 8, with 7 bases in between. The CDR3 spans 13 residues. Germline CDR1 and CDR2: MGHRA and YSYEKL. The DNA for the CDR3 is TGCGCCAGCAGCCAAGATGGAGGGGGGGAGCTGTTTTTT. Protein: CASSQDGGGELFF.

This clone was recorded once. The V gene is TRBV18, the J gene TRBJ1-5, with 11 bases lining up with TRBD1. The germline CDR1 and CDR2 sequences are KGHSH and LQKENI. The junction had 5 bases not matched to a gene; V was cut back by 0 bases and J by 7 bases. CDR3 length: 16 residues. The CDR3 protein is CASSPPGQGARQPQHF. The CDR3 coding sequence is TGTGCCAGCTCACCACCCGGACAGGGGGCAAGGCAGCCCCAGCATTTT.

This clone was counted only a few times. The rearrangement uses TRBV18 and TRBJ2-5; TRBD2 aligns across 7 bases. V lost 2 bases to trimming and J lost 5 bases; unmatched junction nucleotides: 11. Per germline, CDR1 KGHSH and CDR2 LQKENI. The CDR3 length is 16 residues. The CDR3, as DNA: TGTGCCAGCTCACCAGAATCCGGGAGGCGGGGGGAGACCCAGTACTTC. Its protein is CASSPESGRRGETQYF.

Remarks on this clone: No DNA is shown, since the ends of the CDR3 on it are uncertain; the CDR3 is the one TCRdb lists. The chain employs TRBV4-1 and TRBJ1-1. The CDR3 numbers 18 amino acids, ends counted. The germline V gene has CDR1 MGHRA and CDR2 YSYEKL. CDR3 region: CASSQVRFGVSVNTEAFF.

V and J are TRBV11-2 and TRBJ1-6; D is uncertain. Trimming stripped 1 base from V and 0 bases from J, with 10 bases between. Germline CDR1 SGHAT, CDR2 FQNNGV. The CDR3 is 17 residues long. CDR3 in amino acids: CASSLVDNFSYNSPLHF. The CDR3 nucleotides read TGTGCCAGCAGCTTAGTAGACAACTTCTCCTATAATTCACCCCTCCACTTT.

The rearrangement links TRBV5-6 to TRBJ2-7, with 9 bases aligning to TRBD1. Trimming at V came to 1 base and at J to 6 bases, leaving 2 bases not matched to a gene. Germline V CDR1 and CDR2: SGHDT, YYEEEE. The CDR3 has 13 amino acids. The CDR3 coding sequence is TGTGCCAGCAGCTTGTACAGGGGGCGCGAGCAGTACGTC. This encodes CASSLYRGREQYV.

The CDR3 loop is CASSLTGGYGYTF. DNA of the CDR3: TGTGCCAGCAGTCTTACAGGGGGCTATGGCTACACCTTC. The V call is TRBV25-1, the J call TRBJ1-2; 8 nucleotides match TRBD1. CDR3 length: 13 amino acids. Trimming took 5 bases from V and 4 from J; bases not matched to a gene: 3. Germline V gene data show CDR1 as MGHDK and CDR2 as SYGVNS.

J is TRBJ1-6 and V is TRBV9; D call uncertain. With 4 bases removed from V and 6 bases from J, the gap between germline ends came to 14 bases. The CDR3 has 15 amino acids. Per germline, CDR1 SGDLS and CDR2 YYNGEE. The CDR3 region is CASSRNGLLNSPLHF. In DNA form, the CDR3 reads TGTGCCAGCAGCCGTAACGGACTGCTTAATTCACCCCTCCACTTT.

The J gene is TRBJ1-1, the V gene TRBV5-5; a weak D match, TRBD1 (5 bases). Trimming left V 6 bases short and J 2 bases short, with 14 bases between. This CDR3 spans 14 amino acids. Germline V gene data show CDR1 as SGHKS and CDR2 as YYEKEE (reference sequence). DNA for the CDR3: TGTGCCAGCACCGCAGTTACAGGAAACACTGAAGCTTTCTTT. Translation gives CASTAVTGNTEAFF.

As regards this clone: An end of the junction differs from the germline gene, which may be a read error. This chain connects TRBV7-7 to TRBJ2-1, with 7 bases fitting TRBD2. CDR1 and CDR2 (germline): SSHAT, FNYEAQ (reference sequence). The CDR3 totals 15 residues. DNA of the CDR3: TGTGCTAGCAGCTCCTCCGGGAGGACCGCCGGTGAGCAGTTCTTC. It translates to CASSSSGRTAGEQFF. The variable domain in full, completed from reference TRBV7-7 and TRBJ2-1, reads GAGVSQSPRYKVTKRGQDVTLRCDPISSHATLYWYQQALGQGPEFLTYFNYEAQPDKSGLPSDRFSAERPEGSISTLTIQRTEQRDSAMYRCASSSSGRTAGEQFFGPGTRLTVL.

V is TRBV2 and J is TRBJ2-3, with 14 positions matching TRBD2. CDR3 size: 15 residues. Looked up from germline, CDR1 is SNHLY and CDR2 is FYNNEI. The trim removed 6 bases at V and 6 bases at J, leaving 5 bases unmatched. The chain's CDR3 is CASSRLAGGADTQYF. DNA of the CDR3: TGTGCCAGCAGCCGACTAGCGGGAGGGGCGGATACGCAGTATTTT.

The CDR3 loop is CASSFKGPGRGNTEAFF. The DNA for the CDR3 is TGTGCCAGCAGCTTTAAGGGACCCGGGAGGGGAAACACTGAAGCTTTCTTT. The chain carries TRBV5-8 and TRBJ1-1, with D tentatively TRBD1 (5 bases). Trimming removed 2 bases from V and 2 bases from J, with 19 bases in between. This CDR3 spans 17 amino acids. Germline CDR1 SGHTS, CDR2 YDEGEE.

V and J are TRBV12-3 or TRBV12-4 and TRBJ1-2; D may be TRBD1 (5 bases). Trimming took off 6 bases at V and 2 bases at J, with 10 bases between the two ends. The CDR3 totals 13 residues. CDR3 in DNA: TGTGCCAGCAGCTATTCAGGGAACTATGGCTACACCTTC. Amino acids: CASSYSGNYGYTF.

The CDR3 DNA sequence: TGCAGCGTTGACAGGGGGCCAATCTTTGGCTACACCTTC. This codes for CSVDRGPIFGYTF. This chain connects TRBV29-1 to TRBJ1-2; 8 nucleotides agree with TRBD1. Per germline, CDR1 SQVTM and CDR2 ANQGSEA. The V gene end was trimmed by 3 bases and the J gene end by 7 bases; junction bases not matched to a gene: 7. The CDR3 consists of 13 residues. Full variable domain (rest looked up from reference TRBV29-1 and TRBJ1-2): SAVISQKPSRDICQRGTSLTIQCQVDSQVTMMFWYRQQPGQSLTLIATANQGSEATYESGFVIDKFPISRPNLTFSTLTVSNMSPEDSSIYLCSVDRGPIFGYTFGSGTRLTVV.

The J gene is TRBJ2-7, the V gene TRBV20-1; TRBD1 might be the D (5 bases). Germline CDR1 reads DFQATT; CDR2 reads SNEGSKA (reference sequence). The CDR3 extends over 14 amino acids. Trimming stripped 3 bases from V and 0 bases from J, with 12 bases between. CDR3 bases: TGCAGTGCTAGTGAACTAACAGGCTCCTACGAGCAGTACTTC. As protein: CSASELTGSYEQYF.

The genes are TRBV11-3 and TRBJ2-7, with D possibly TRBD1 on 5 matching bases. The V gene's germline CDR1 is SGHNT and CDR2 YENEEA. CDR3 length: 12 residues. V lost 4 bases and J lost 3, with 7 bases in between. The CDR3 region is CASSWQGYEQYV. CDR3 nucleotides: TGTGCCAGCAGCTGGCAGGGCTACGAGCAGTACGTC.

This sequence joins TRBV7-8 and TRBJ1-5; 10 bases map to TRBD1. V lost 2 bases, J lost 3 bases, and 7 bases stayed unmatched. This CDR3 is built from 17 residues. Germline CDR1 reads SGHVS; CDR2 reads FQNEAQ. CDR3 loop: CASSLLGQGRDNQPQHF. The CDR3 DNA follows: TGTGCCAGCAGCTTACTGGGACAGGGGAGAGACAATCAGCCCCAGCATTTT.

The sample holds a few counts of this clone. The chain is built from TRBV18 and TRBJ2-5, with 7 positions matching TRBD1. V lost 0 bases to trimming and J lost 5 bases; unmatched junction nucleotides: 6. There are 15 residues in the CDR3. Germline V gives CDR1 KGHSH, CDR2 LQKENI. In nucleotides, the CDR3 is TGTGCCAGCTCACCACCGACAGGGAAGATTGAGACCCAGTACTTC. Translation gives CASSPPTGKIETQYF.

The count of this clone is one. The chain uses TRBV9 and TRBJ1-1, with D perhaps TRBD1 (5 bases). The CDR3 length is 16 residues. Per the germline V gene, CDR1 is SGDLS and CDR2 is YYNGEE. Trimming removed 3 bases from V and 4 bases from J, with 19 bases in between. The CDR3 spells CASSGGTTRGVTEAFF. CDR3 DNA: TGTGCCAGCAGCGGCGGGACGACAAGGGGTGTCACTGAAGCTTTCTTT.

The CDR3 sequence is CASSRGQFEAFF. The DNA for the CDR3 is TGTGCCAGCAGCCGGGGACAGTTTGAAGCTTTCTTT. V usage is TRBV12-3 or TRBV12-4 and J usage is TRBJ1-1; 7 bases fit TRBD1. This CDR3 has 12 amino acids. Trimming removed 6 bases from V and 7 bases from J; junction bases left unmatched: 5.

This chain joins TRBV19 and TRBJ2-6, with 7 nucleotides matching TRBD1. V shed 4 bases, J shed 2 bases, and the junction held 11 bases outside the gene matches. This CDR3 contains 18 residues. The germline V gene has CDR1 LNHDA and CDR2 SQIVND (reference sequence). In DNA form, the CDR3 reads TGTGCCAGTAGTACCCTACAGGGGAGCAGGCCTGGGGCCAACGTCCTGACTTTC. This gives the protein CASSTLQGSRPGANVLTF.

V and J are TRBV19 and TRBJ2-7; D may be TRBD1 (5 bases). CDR1 is LNHDA, CDR2 SQIVND, per germline (reference sequence). The CDR3 is 14 residues long. The ends were cut back, 5 bases at V and 2 bases at J, with 13 bases in the middle. The CDR3 region has the DNA TGTGCCAGTAGTCTGACGGCAGGGCCCTACGAGCAGTACTTC. This codes for CASSLTAGPYEQYF.

The chain links TRBV30 to TRBJ1-1; 8 bases map to TRBD1. V lost 5 bases, J lost 5 bases, and 4 bases stayed unmatched. CDR1 and CDR2 from the germline V gene are GTSNPN and SVGIG (reference sequence). The CDR3 spans 12 residues. The CDR3 sequence: CAWDRGWTEAFF. CDR3 nucleotide sequence: TGTGCCTGGGACAGGGGTTGGACTGAAGCTTTCTTT.

This chain joins TRBV7-3 and TRBJ2-1; D perhaps matches TRBD1 (6 bases). Trimming took off 5 bases at V and 1 base at J, with 9 bases between the two ends. The CDR3 totals 14 residues. Germline CDR1 and CDR2: SGHTA and FQGTGA. The CDR3 bases are TGTGCCAGCAGCCCAGGACAGTCCTACAATGAGCAGTTCTTC. Its protein product is CASSPGQSYNEQFF.

This clone was seen once. Written as DNA, the CDR3 is TGTGCCAGCAGCCTTGGGCCAGCGGAGGCCTACGAGCAGTACGTC. Its protein is CASSLGPAEAYEQYV. V usage is TRBV5-6 and J usage is TRBJ2-7, with D maybe TRBD2 (5 bases). V was pared by 4 bases and J by 2 bases, with 16 bases between. The CDR3 has 15 residues. Germline assignment: CDR1 SGHDT and CDR2 YYEEEE.

The genes are TRBV6-1 and TRBJ1-5; D unclear. Germline lookup yields CDR1 MNHNS and CDR2 SASEGT. Trimming took 3 bases from V and 2 from J, leaving 8 bases between them. The CDR3 extends over 14 amino acids. The CDR3 protein is CASSDARGNQPQHF. CDR3 nucleotide sequence: TGTGCCAGCAGTGACGCTAGAGGCAATCAGCCCCAGCATTTT.

The J gene is TRBJ1-6, the V gene TRBV10-2, with a tentative D call TRBD1 (6 bases). Germline values: CDR1 WSHSY, CDR2 SAAADI. Trimming left V 2 bases short and J 5 bases short, with 7 bases between. The CDR3 consists of 14 residues. CDR3 nucleotide sequence: TGCGCCAGCAGTGAGCCAGGGGATAATTCACCCCTCCACTTT. It codes for CASSEPGDNSPLHF.

In DNA, the CDR3 is TGTGCCAGCACCCTGAGGGATGAGCAGTTCTTC. This translates into CASTLRDEQFF. The rearrangement links TRBV2 to TRBJ2-1; possible D gene TRBD2, 5 bases. Between the trimmed V and J ends, which lost 7 bases and 8 bases, there was a span of 9 bases. CDR1 is SNHLY and CDR2 is FYNNEI in the germline V gene. There are 11 residues in the CDR3.

The chain links TRBV27 to TRBJ1-6, with 9 nucleotides matching TRBD1. The CDR3 has 16 amino acids. V gave up 2 bases and J gave up 7 bases; unmatched junction bases: 6. CDR1 is MNHEY and CDR2 is SMNVEV in the germline V gene (reference sequence). In DNA form, the CDR3 reads TGTGCCAGCAGTTTAATCGGACAGGGGACGAATTCACCCCTCCACTTT. It is translated as CASSLIGQGTNSPLHF.

This clone was seen a few times. The chain uses TRBV6-5 and TRBJ1-1; D unresolved. V was pared by 2 bases and J by 1 base, with 5 bases between. The CDR3 has 13 residues. The V gene's germline CDR1 is MNHEY and CDR2 SVGAGI. CDR3 sequence (DNA): TGTGCCAGCAGTTACGAGGGGAACACTGAAGCTTTCTTT. It codes for CASSYEGNTEAFF.

The chain is built from TRBV5-1 and TRBJ2-2; D might be TRBD1 (5 bases). CDR1 is SGHRS and CDR2 is YFSETQ in the germline V gene. Between the trimmed V and J ends, which lost 4 bases and 4 bases, there was a span of 14 bases. This CDR3 has 15 amino acids. CDR3 residues: CASSLGHSITGELFF. CDR3 coding DNA: TGCGCCAGCAGCCTAGGACATTCAATCACCGGGGAGCTGTTTTTT. Using reference TRBV5-1 and TRBJ2-2 for the parts outside the CDR3, the full variable domain is KAGVTQTPRYLIKTRGQQVTLSCSPISGHRSVSWYQQTPGQGLQFLFEYFSETQRNKGNFPGRFSGRQFSNSRSEMNVSTLELGDSALYLCASSLGHSITGELFFGEGSRLTVL.